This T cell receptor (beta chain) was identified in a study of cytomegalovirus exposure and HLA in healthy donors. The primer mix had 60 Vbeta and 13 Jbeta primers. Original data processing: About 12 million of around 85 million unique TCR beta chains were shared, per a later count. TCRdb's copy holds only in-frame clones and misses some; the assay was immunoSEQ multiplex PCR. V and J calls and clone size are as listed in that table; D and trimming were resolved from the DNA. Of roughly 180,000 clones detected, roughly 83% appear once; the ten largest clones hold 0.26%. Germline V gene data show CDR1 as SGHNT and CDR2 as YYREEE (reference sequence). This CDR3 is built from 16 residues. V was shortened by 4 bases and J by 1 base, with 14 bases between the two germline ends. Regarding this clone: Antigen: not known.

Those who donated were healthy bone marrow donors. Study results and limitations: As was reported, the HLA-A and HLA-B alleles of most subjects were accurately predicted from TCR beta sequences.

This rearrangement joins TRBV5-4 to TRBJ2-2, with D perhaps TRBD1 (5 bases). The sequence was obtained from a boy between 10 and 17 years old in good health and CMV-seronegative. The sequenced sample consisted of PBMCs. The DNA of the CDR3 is TGTGCCAGCAGCATATCCCTAACAGGGAACACCGGGGAGCTGTTTTTT. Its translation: CASSISLTGNTGELFF.